Below, 10 T cell receptor beta chains from the same sample are listed, as sequenced in a study of OX40 agonist ivuxolimab in advanced cancers. Using immunoSEQ multiplex PCR, the repertoire was profiled, and TCRdb retains in-frame clones only, with some absent. The sample carries 98,000 or so clones, approximately 90% recorded once. This specimen consisted of CD4+ or CD8+ T cells sorted from blood, obtained in a trial of the OX40 agonist ivuxolimab. These TCRs come from an adult with an advanced solid tumor such as melanoma, head and neck, liver or kidney cancer.

This chain links TRBV30 with TRBJ1-1, with unresolved D. This CDR3 contains 13 residues. Germline V gene data show CDR1 as GTSNPN and CDR2 as SVGIG (reference sequence). With 2 bases removed from V and 0 bases from J, the gap between germline ends came to 7 bases. For the CDR3, the DNA is TGTGCCTGGAGTCCGTCCATGAACACTGAAGCTTTCTTT. Translating gives CAWSPSMNTEAFF.

This chain connects TRBV5-1 to TRBJ2-3; TRBD2 matches at 12 bases. Germline-derived CDR1 and CDR2 are SGHRS and YFSETQ. This CDR3 spans 19 amino acids. J lost 0 bases, V lost 3 bases, and 11 bases had no gene match. The CDR3 region has the DNA TGCGCCAGCAGCTCTGGACTAGCGGGGCCCAAGAGGAGCACAGATACGCAGTATTTT. The encoded protein is CASSSGLAGPKRSTDTQYF.

A note on this clone: Other DNA sequences in the same sample also yield this CDR3. The V gene is TRBV28, the J gene TRBJ1-5; D ambiguous. CDR1 and CDR2 from the germline V gene are MDHEN and SYDVKM. Trimming took off 7 bases at V and 0 bases at J, with 1 base between the two ends. The CDR3 consists of 11 residues. The DNA for the CDR3 is TGTGCCAGCAATAGCAATCAGCCCCAGCATTTT. As protein: CASNSNQPQHF.

The chain recombines TRBV7-2 with TRBJ2-1; TRBD2 is a possible D gene (6 bases). Germline-derived CDR1 and CDR2 are SGHTA and FQGNSA. This CDR3 has 16 amino acids. V lost 6 bases, J lost 0 bases, and 15 bases lay in between. CDR3 amino acids: CASSRDSSDSYNEQFF. The CDR3 region has the DNA TGTGCCAGCAGTCGGGACTCCAGCGACTCCTACAATGAGCAGTTCTTC.

The V gene is TRBV5-1, the J gene TRBJ2-7; D possibly corresponds to TRBD2 (5 bases). Germline assignment: CDR1 SGHRS and CDR2 YFSETQ. This CDR3 is 12 amino acids long. V shed 5 bases and J shed 3 bases, with 9 bases lying between them. The CDR3 bases are TGCGCCAGCAGTTCCCGGGGCTACGAGCAGTACTTC. Residues: CASSSRGYEQYF. Looking up the rest from reference TRBV5-1 and TRBJ2-7 gives the full variable domain: KAGVTQTPRYLIKTRGQQVTLSCSPISGHRSVSWYQQTPGQGLQFLFEYFSETQRNKGNFPGRFSGRQFSNSRSEMNVSTLELGDSALYLCASSSRGYEQYFGPGTRLTVT.

The chain combines TRBV4-1 with TRBJ2-3; no definite D call. Germline V gene data show CDR1 as MGHRA and CDR2 as YSYEKL. Trimming left V 3 bases short and J 6 bases short, with 13 bases between. The CDR3 contains 14 residues. The CDR3 spells CASSQVEVVDTQYF. The CDR3 DNA sequence: TGCGCCAGCAGCCAGGTTGAGGTGGTTGATACGCAGTATTTT.

This clone was recorded once. The gene calls are TRBV4-2 and TRBJ2-1, with 11 bases fitting TRBD2. The CDR3 length is 15 residues. The V and J ends lost 2 bases and 8 bases, in that order; junction bases with no gene match: 5. Per germline, CDR1 LGHNA and CDR2 YNFKEQ. CDR3 coding DNA: TGTGCCAGCAGCCAACCGAAACTAGCGGGGGATGAGCAGTTCTTC. Protein sequence: CASSQPKLAGDEQFF.

The V call is TRBV5-1, the J call TRBJ2-1, with D perhaps TRBD1 (6 bases). V was clipped by 0 bases and J by 10 bases, with 11 bases between them. The CDR3 has 13 amino acids. The germline CDR1 and CDR2 sequences are SGHRS and YFSETQ. CDR3 region: CASSLEGGDEQFF. The DNA of the CDR3 is TGCGCCAGCAGCTTGGAAGGGGGAGACGAGCAGTTCTTC.

The chain is built from TRBV6-1 and TRBJ1-6; no clear D gene. V was trimmed by 2 bases and J by 4 bases, leaving 0 bases between them. CDR1 MNHNS and CDR2 SASEGT come from the germline V gene. The CDR3 extends over 12 amino acids. The CDR3 DNA reads as TGTGCCAGCAGTGAATATAATTCACCCCTCCACTTT. It specifies CASSEYNSPLHF.

The chain couples TRBV4-3 to TRBJ1-3; a possible D gene is TRBD1 (6 bases). The V gene's germline CDR1 is LGHNA and CDR2 YSLEER. The CDR3 is made up of 15 amino acids. Trimming stripped 0 bases from V and 6 bases from J, with 12 bases between. The CDR3 DNA reads TGCGCCAGCAGCCAAGAGGCCCAGGGGCCAAACACCATATATTTT. Its translation: CASSQEAQGPNTIYF.